The 20 T cell receptor beta chains below were found in one sample sequenced in a study of T-cell memory formation after mild COVID-19. TCRdb itself ran the 5' RACE reads through MiXCR, one entry per CDR3 protein. The sample lists approximately 400,000 distinct CDR3 sequences, approximately 24% occurring once. The material sequenced was PBMCs or a T cell subset sorted from them (not recorded which). These receptors all come from an adult woman who had mild COVID-19 (a few samples of this study predate the infection). Cell type and time point are not known.

About this clonotype itself: This may be a read error: a much more frequent sequence differs by one nucleotide. The rearrangement links TRBV4-3 to TRBJ1-1; D is unclear. Germline-derived CDR1 and CDR2 are LGHNA and YSLEER. The CDR3 length is 13 residues. CDR3 sequence: CASSKDIGTEAFF. The CDR3, as DNA: TGCGCCAGCAGCAAAGATATCGGGACTGAAGCTTTCTTT.

The chain combines TRBV7-2 with TRBJ1-4, with 8 positions matching TRBD1. There are 15 residues in the CDR3. V shed 6 bases and J 8 bases; nucleotides not matched to a gene: 11. The germline CDR1 and CDR2 sequences are SGHTA and FQGNSA. The CDR3 region is CASSPGGAPREKLFF. As DNA, the CDR3 is TGTGCCAGCAGTCCAGGGGGCGCCCCAAGGGAAAAACTGTTTTTT.

The chain employs TRBV14 and TRBJ2-1; 15 nucleotides line up with TRBD2. In germline, CDR1 is SGHDN, CDR2 FVKESK. The CDR3 is made up of 17 amino acids. V was clipped by 2 bases and J by 6 bases; unmatched bases: 5. The DNA for the CDR3 is TGTGCCAGCAGCCAAAGGACTAGCGGGGGGGCGGTCAATGAGCAGTTCTTC. Translated, it gives CASSQRTSGGAVNEQFF.

This clonotype showed up just a few times. The rearrangement links TRBV5-1 to TRBJ2-7; 10 nucleotides align to TRBD2. This CDR3 spans 15 amino acids. The germline CDR1 and CDR2 sequences are SGHRS and YFSETQ. Trimming removed 4 bases from V and 6 bases from J; junction bases left unmatched: 10. The chain's CDR3 is CASSSGTSAFGEQYF. In DNA form, the CDR3 reads TGCGCCAGCAGCAGCGGGACTAGCGCCTTTGGCGAGCAGTACTTC.

This clonotype was detected a few times. The genes are TRBV20-1 and TRBJ2-1; no reliable D call. Germline values: CDR1 DFQATT, CDR2 SNEGSKA (reference sequence). CDR3 length: 11 amino acids. V dropped 2 bases and J dropped 3 bases, with 2 bases sitting between them. CDR3 DNA sequence: TGCAGTGCTAGATACTACAATGAGCAGTTCTTC. Translation gives CSARYYNEQFF.

The chain couples TRBV20-1 to TRBJ2-7; 7 bases line up with TRBD2. Germline trimming cut 2 bases from V and 2 bases from J; bases unmatched to any gene: 9. The CDR3 consists of 15 residues. Looked up from germline, CDR1 is DFQATT and CDR2 is SNEGSKA (reference sequence). The CDR3 nucleotides are TGCAGTGCTAGATATCCAGCGGGGTCCCCCTACGAGCAGTACTTC. It encodes CSARYPAGSPYEQYF.

This clonotype has only a few counts. The chain has TRBV7-9 and TRBJ2-3, with D perhaps TRBD2 (6 bases). The CDR3 has 13 residues. CDR1 is SEHNR, CDR2 FQNEAQ, per germline (reference sequence). Trimming left V 4 bases short and J 8 bases short, with 13 bases between. CDR3 in DNA: TGTGCCAGCAGCTCCACGACTAGGTTTACGCAGTATTTT. Translation gives CASSSTTRFTQYF.

This clonotype occurred a few times. The CDR3 reads CSARSPGLAGGKNTGELFF. The CDR3 DNA follows: TGCAGTGCTAGAAGCCCGGGACTAGCGGGGGGCAAGAACACCGGGGAGCTGTTTTTT. The V call is TRBV20-1, the J call TRBJ2-2, with 15 nucleotides matching TRBD2. This CDR3 comprises 19 residues. Germline values: CDR1 DFQATT, CDR2 SNEGSKA (reference sequence). V lost 2 bases, J lost 1 base, and 8 bases stayed unmatched.

V gene TRBV7-2 combines with J gene TRBJ1-4, with a tentative D call TRBD1 (6 bases). The V gene's germline CDR1 is SGHTA and CDR2 FQGNSA. CDR3 length: 14 residues. V dropped 5 bases and J dropped 3 bases, with 10 bases sitting between them. The CDR3 DNA reads TGTGCCAGCAGCCCACAGGGATCTAATGAAAAACTGTTTTTT. Translated, it gives CASSPQGSNEKLFF.

The table lists this clonotype with a few counts. This sequence joins TRBV4-1 and TRBJ1-2, with 8 bases matching TRBD1. Germline V lookup: CDR1 MGHRA, CDR2 YSYEKL. The V segment lost 4 bases and the J segment 2 bases; nucleotides outside the gene matches: 6. This CDR3 is built from 15 residues. CDR3 amino acids: CASSPSTGANYGYTF. The DNA for the CDR3 is TGCGCCAGCAGCCCTTCGACAGGGGCAAACTATGGCTACACCTTC.

For this clonotype: At one boundary the junction diverges from the germline segment, which might be a read error. The gene calls are TRBV30 and TRBJ1-4; D not certain. Germline loops: CDR1 GTSNPN, CDR2 SVGIG (reference sequence). The CDR3 loop spans 13 amino acids. CDR3 in DNA: TGTGCCTGGGGGGTCCCCGGGAATGGAAAACTGTTTTTT. Protein: CAWGVPGNGKLFF.

This clonotype was counted many times. The V and J genes are TRBV5-1 and TRBJ1-1, with D uncertain. The germline V gene has CDR1 SGHRS and CDR2 YFSETQ. Trimming shortened V by 5 bases and J by 0 bases, and 14 bases separated the two germline ends. There are 15 residues in the CDR3. CDR3 loop: CASRSGNGLNTEAFF. The CDR3 region has the DNA TGCGCCAGCAGGTCCGGGAACGGATTGAACACTGAAGCTTTCTTT.

The rearrangement uses TRBV11-2 and TRBJ2-3, with 9 bases aligning to TRBD2. The CDR3 has 17 amino acids. CDR1 is SGHAT, CDR2 FQNNGV, per germline. The trim removed 6 bases at V and 4 bases at J, leaving 14 bases unmatched. DNA for the CDR3: TGTGCCAGCAGACCGCGAGCGGGAGGCCGCCGCCCAGATACGCAGTATTTT. It is translated as CASRPRAGGRRPDTQYF.

This chain connects TRBV5-1 to TRBJ2-1; D perhaps matches TRBD2 (7 bases). Trimming cost V 4 bases and J 9 bases, with 14 bases left between them. The CDR3 contains 13 residues. Germline values: CDR1 SGHRS, CDR2 YFSETQ. The CDR3 sequence: CASSQGGGGEQFF. Written as DNA, the CDR3 is TGCGCCAGCAGCCAAGGGGGAGGGGGTGAGCAGTTCTTC.

This clonotype came up many times. The chain joins TRBV5-1 to TRBJ2-1; 14 nucleotides align to TRBD2. Germline V gene lookup returns CDR1 SGHRS and CDR2 YFSETQ. CDR3 length equals 16 residues. Trimming removed 0 bases from V and 7 bases from J; junction bases left unmatched: 3. The CDR3 loop is CASSLATSGRANEQFF. As DNA, the CDR3 is TGCGCCAGCAGCTTGGCGACTAGCGGGAGGGCAAATGAGCAGTTCTTC.

This clonotype occurred a few times. This rearrangement joins TRBV6-5 to TRBJ1-2, with 7 bases lining up with TRBD1. V lost 0 bases and J lost 1; bases outside the gene matches: 2. The CDR3 runs to 15 residues. Germline V lookup: CDR1 MNHEY, CDR2 SVGAGI. CDR3 DNA sequence: TGTGCCAGCAGTTACTCGGGACAGCATAACTATGGCTACACCTTC. This gives the protein CASSYSGQHNYGYTF.

In its sample, this clonotype was seen a few times. V gene TRBV12-3 or TRBV12-4 combines with J gene TRBJ1-5; 7 positions agree with TRBD1. After removal of 4 bases from V and 6 bases from J, the junction contained 3 bases not matched to a gene. This CDR3 contains 13 residues. The CDR3 nucleotides are TGTGCCAGCAGTTGGACAGGAGGTCAGCCCCAGCATTTT. Its protein product is CASSWTGGQPQHF.

The sample holds a few counts of this clonotype. The CDR3 here is CSVAEAGANVLTF. The CDR3 region has the DNA TGCAGCGTGGCAGAAGCTGGGGCCAACGTCCTGACTTTC. The J gene is TRBJ2-6, the V gene TRBV29-1; D is ambiguous. The CDR3 consists of 13 residues. Germline V gene lookup returns CDR1 SQVTM and CDR2 ANQGSEA. The V end was cut by 6 bases, the J end by 2 bases, with 8 bases between.

This clonotype has only a few counts. The rearrangement joins TRBV29-1 to TRBJ2-7; D is unresolved. The V gene's germline CDR1 is SQVTM and CDR2 ANQGSEA. Trimming left V 0 bases short and J 5 bases short, with 17 bases between. The CDR3 sequence is 15 residues long. The chain's CDR3 is CSVEDRYLENNEQYF. CDR3 DNA sequence: TGCAGCGTTGAAGATCGCTATTTGGAAAACAACGAGCAGTACTTC.

The chain recombines TRBV15 with TRBJ1-6; tentatively, D is TRBD1 (5 bases). Between the trimmed V and J ends, which lost 5 bases and 10 bases, there was a span of 21 bases. From germline, CDR1 is LNHNV and CDR2 YYDKDF (reference sequence). The CDR3 length is 16 residues. CDR3 in DNA: TGTGCCACCAGCCGGGAAGGAGGGGTCAAGAGATCACCCCTCCACTTT. Translation: CATSREGGVKRSPLHF.